This entry lists 9 T cell receptor beta chains sequenced from one sample in a study of lymphopenia after photon versus proton radiotherapy. Sequencing used immunoSEQ multiplex PCR; TCRdb keeps in-frame clones, though not all of them. The sample records around 55,000 clones, 84% being singletons. This specimen consisted of peripheral blood, obtained from a patient treated with proton-based radiotherapy. The receptors shown here come from a man aged 55 to 70 with pancreatic cancer.

The chain couples TRBV6-5 to TRBJ2-7; 7 bases are a match to TRBD1. Germline V gives CDR1 MNHEY, CDR2 SVGAGI. This CDR3 spans 14 amino acids. The ends lost 5 bases at V and 0 bases at J; junction bases unmatched: 4. This CDR3 reads CASSNRGFSYEQYF. CDR3 nucleotide sequence: TGTGCCAGCAGTAACAGGGGATTCTCCTACGAGCAGTACTTC.

This chain joins TRBV27 and TRBJ1-5; tentative D call: TRBD1 (5 bases). Germline values: CDR1 MNHEY, CDR2 SMNVEV (reference sequence). CDR3 length: 12 residues. V was clipped by 5 bases and J by 11 bases, with 13 bases between them. The CDR3 is CASSADSRTQHF. The DNA of the CDR3 is TGTGCCAGCAGTGCCGACAGTAGGACCCAGCATTTT.

J is TRBJ2-2 and V is TRBV7-2, with 7 bases identical to TRBD1. Germline V gives CDR1 SGHTA, CDR2 FQGNSA. The CDR3 is made up of 16 amino acids. V lost 6 bases and J lost 5; bases outside the gene matches: 12. The CDR3 nucleotides read TGTGCCAGCAGGAGAGGGGGCTGGCGTAGGACCGGGGAGCTGTTTTTT. It specifies CASRRGGWRRTGELFF. Combining the CDR3 with reference TRBV7-2 and TRBJ2-2 gives the whole variable domain GAGVSQSPSNKVTEKGKDVELRCDPISGHTALYWYRQSLGQGLEFLIYFQGNSAPDKSGLPSDRFSAERTGGSVSTLTIQRTQQEDSAVYLCASRRGGWRRTGELFFGEGSRLTVL.

The J gene is TRBJ2-7, the V gene TRBV11-3, with D perhaps TRBD1 or TRBD2 (5 bases each). Trimming pared 1 base from V and 3 bases from J, leaving 13 bases between. Per germline, CDR1 SGHNT and CDR2 YENEEA. There are 15 residues in the CDR3. The CDR3 protein is CASSLVGGGFYEQYF. For the CDR3, the DNA is TGTGCCAGCAGCTTAGTTGGGGGTGGTTTCTACGAGCAGTACTTC.

The genes are TRBV7-9 and TRBJ2-5; 7 bases are shared with TRBD1. Germline CDR1 is SEHNR and CDR2 is FQNEAQ (reference sequence). The CDR3 sequence is 14 residues long. With 3 bases clipped from V and 5 bases from J, the junction kept 6 bases outside the gene matches. CDR3 bases: TGTGCCAGCAGCTTTTGGACAGGTGTGGAGACCCAGTACTTC. Translated, it gives CASSFWTGVETQYF.

The chain couples TRBV28 to TRBJ1-4; TRBD1 aligns across 8 bases. V shed 2 bases, J shed 10 bases, and the junction held 12 bases outside the gene matches. Germline V CDR1 and CDR2: MDHEN, SYDVKM. This CDR3 spans 16 amino acids. The DNA of the CDR3 is TGTGCCAGCAGTTTACCGACCGGGACAGGAGGGGGAAAACTGTTTTTT. Protein: CASSLPTGTGGGKLFF.

This clone was found a few times. The rearrangement joins TRBV28 to TRBJ1-5; no firm D call. CDR1 is MDHEN and CDR2 is SYDVKM in the germline V gene. The V and J ends lost 6 bases and 1 base respectively, with 16 bases between them. CDR3 length equals 16 residues. CDR3 in amino acids: CASSGWWEGSNQPQHF. CDR3 coding DNA: TGTGCCAGCAGCGGTTGGTGGGAGGGAAGCAATCAGCCCCAGCATTTT.

The chain combines TRBV23-1 with TRBJ2-2, with a possible D match to TRBD2 (5 bases). TRBV23-1 is noted as an ORF with a role that remains uncertain. Deletions cut 4 bases from V and 7 bases from J, with 28 bases between. The CDR3 runs 19 residues. The CDR3 region is CASSLPGNEKEGLNGELFF. The CDR3, as DNA: TGCGCCAGCAGTCTTCCGGGAAACGAAAAGGAAGGGTTGAACGGGGAGCTGTTTTTT.

This rearrangement joins TRBV27 to TRBJ2-3, with TRBD1 as a possible D gene (6 bases). CDR1 and CDR2 (germline): MNHEY, SMNVEV (reference sequence). Trimming shortened V by 0 bases and J by 0 bases, and 16 bases separated the two germline ends. The CDR3 runs 18 residues. CDR3 protein: CASSLSGRGGFSTDTQYF. CDR3 coding DNA: TGTGCCAGCAGTTTATCCGGCAGGGGCGGTTTTAGCACAGATACGCAGTATTTT.